This TCR beta chain appears in the sequencing data of a study of blood T cell repertoires in COVID-19 (dated by TCRdb to the early 2020s). Study-level background: Collaborator samples came from the United States, Italy and Spain and covered acute and convalescent phases of COVID-19. Samples were obtained from the ongoing ImmuneRACE study (first 160 participants) and from some 1,200 subjects provided by 6 global collaborators. The prospective study material was composed of cDNA or gDNA derived from T cells, B-cell-depleted T cells, or PBMCs. The sample metadata nearly always contained a de-identified subject ID, COVID-19 status, age in years and sex. Where HLA class I and class II types were available, the types were taken from metadata supplied by the sample provider, not from assay-based typing. The dataset comprised deeply sampled blood TCRbeta repertoires from subjects exposed to, actively infected with, or recovered from COVID-19. The repertoires were released in a freely available public database meant as a resource for research on the immune response to SARS-CoV-2.

The CDR3 has 13 amino acids, counting the end cysteine and phenylalanine. Only the CDR3 portion is preserved as DNA: 39 bases, with reading frame beginning at the first base. Between the V and J ends, shortened by 4 bases and 6 bases respectively, the junction contains 13 bases. This clone was seen a handful of times. The antigen it binds to is not known. No clone much larger than this one lies a single base away; base qualities are absent. The collaborating institutions used their own protocols to collect whole blood in K2EDTA tubes. For TCRbeta analysis, collaborators shipped samples as frozen whole blood, isolated PBMCs, or DNA extracted from either of those sample types. TCRbeta CDR3 regions were amplified from genomic DNA by means of the immunoSEQ Assay, a bias-controlled multiplex PCR. The authors processed their data as follows. The number of nucleated cells in each sample was estimated by amplification of reference gene primers within the assay. To quantify the absolute abundance of each unique TCRbeta CDR3 rearrangement, sequence reads were collapsed and filtered. For each sample, productive Simpson clonality was calculated by taking the square root of Simpson's diversity index across productive rearrangements. Sourced from immuneACCESS, this table was stored by TCRdb with only in-frame sequences that have V and J called. A share of the clones is absent; for the studies checked, an unresolved V gene accounts for under half, and the remainder has no known explanation. The D gene and trimming were derived from the DNA, and the V and J assignments and clone size from that table. In this sample the table shows 80,000 to 85,000 clones, almost 90% of which occur a single time. Around 4.8% of the sample is taken by the ten largest.

Paper-wide results and their limitations: The quantity of clinical and demographic metadata differed by source and by participant and was supplied without curation.

This TCR came from a woman older than 75 with acute or convalescent COVID-19. The source material was peripheral blood. This sequence uses TRBV12-3 or TRBV12-4 and TRBJ2-7, and TRBD2 may be the D gene, going by 6 matching bases. This receptor carries the CDR3 CASSSARGGEQYF. The nucleotide sequence is TGTGCCAGCAGTTCAGCGCGGGGTGGCGAGCAGTACTTC.